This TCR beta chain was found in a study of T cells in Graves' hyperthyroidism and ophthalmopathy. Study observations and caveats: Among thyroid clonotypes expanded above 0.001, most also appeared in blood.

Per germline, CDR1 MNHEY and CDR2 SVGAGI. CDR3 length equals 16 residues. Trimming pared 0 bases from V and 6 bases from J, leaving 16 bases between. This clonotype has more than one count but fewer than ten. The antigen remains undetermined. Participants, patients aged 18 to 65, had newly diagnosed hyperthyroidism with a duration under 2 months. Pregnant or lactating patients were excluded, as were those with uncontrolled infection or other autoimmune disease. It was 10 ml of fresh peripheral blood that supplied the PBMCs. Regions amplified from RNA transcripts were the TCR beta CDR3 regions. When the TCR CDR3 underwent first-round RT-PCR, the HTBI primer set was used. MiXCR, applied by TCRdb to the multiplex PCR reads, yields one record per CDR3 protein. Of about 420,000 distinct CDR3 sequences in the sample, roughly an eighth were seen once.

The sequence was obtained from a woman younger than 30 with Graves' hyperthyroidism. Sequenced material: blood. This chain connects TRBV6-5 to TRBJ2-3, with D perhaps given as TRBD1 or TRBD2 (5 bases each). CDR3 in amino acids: CASSYSTAGAQDTQYF. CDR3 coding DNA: TGTGCCAGCAGTTACTCGACCGCCGGGGCGCAGGATACGCAGTATTTT.